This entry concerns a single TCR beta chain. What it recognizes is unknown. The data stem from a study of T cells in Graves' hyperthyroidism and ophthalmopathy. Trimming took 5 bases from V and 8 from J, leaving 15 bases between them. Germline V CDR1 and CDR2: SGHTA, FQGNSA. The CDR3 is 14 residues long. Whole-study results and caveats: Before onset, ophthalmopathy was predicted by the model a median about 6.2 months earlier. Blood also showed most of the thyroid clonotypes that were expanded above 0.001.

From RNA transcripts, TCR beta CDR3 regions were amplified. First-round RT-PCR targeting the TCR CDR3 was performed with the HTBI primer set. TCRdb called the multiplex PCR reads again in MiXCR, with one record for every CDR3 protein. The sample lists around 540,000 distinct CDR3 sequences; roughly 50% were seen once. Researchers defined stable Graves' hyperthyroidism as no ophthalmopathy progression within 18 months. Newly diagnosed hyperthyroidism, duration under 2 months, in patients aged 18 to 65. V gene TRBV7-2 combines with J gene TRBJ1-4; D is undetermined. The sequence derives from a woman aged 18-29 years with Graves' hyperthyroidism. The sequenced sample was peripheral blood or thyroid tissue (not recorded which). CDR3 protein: CASSPSSVGEKLFF. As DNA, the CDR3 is TGTGCCAGCAGCCCCAGCAGCGTCGGGGAAAAACTGTTTTTT.